The 22 T cell receptor beta chains below were found in one sample sequenced in a study of cytomegalovirus exposure and HLA in healthy donors. The PCR contained 60 Vbeta and 13 Jbeta primers. The method was immunoSEQ multiplex PCR; TCRdb's version includes in-frame clones alone and lacks a portion of them. The table shows about 110,000 clones, with about four fifths occurring only once. Source material: PBMCs. Every receptor here comes from a woman in her late teens or twenties in good health and CMV-seropositive.

The chain has TRBV6-5 and TRBJ2-7; unclear D gene. CDR1 is MNHEY and CDR2 is SVGAGI in the germline V gene. The germline V and J ends were trimmed by 8 bases and 2 bases, with 10 bases remaining between them. CDR3 length equals 12 residues. CDR3 bases: TGTGCCAGCCGAGGCACCACCTACGAGCAGTACTTC. Translating it yields CASRGTTYEQYF.

The J gene is TRBJ1-5, the V gene TRBV2; possible D gene TRBD1, 6 bases. The CDR3 runs to 14 residues. Deletions cut 6 bases from V and 3 bases from J, with 12 bases between. Germline CDR1 SNHLY, CDR2 FYNNEI. The CDR3 loop reads CASRIQGFNQPQHF. CDR3 DNA: TGTGCCAGCAGGATACAGGGATTCAATCAGCCCCAGCATTTT.

The V and J genes are TRBV30 and TRBJ2-7; TRBD2 matches 7 bases. The V gene end was trimmed by 5 bases and the J gene end by 3 bases; junction bases not matched to a gene: 13. The germline gives CDR1 GTSNPN, CDR2 SVGIG (reference sequence). The CDR3 has 15 amino acids. The CDR3, as DNA: TGTGCCTGGGTCCCAAGGGAGGGAGTTAACTACGAGCAGTACTTC. Translated: CAWVPREGVNYEQYF.

V and J are TRBV10-3 and TRBJ2-7; 9 positions match TRBD1. Germline CDR1 is ENHRY and CDR2 is SYGVKD. CDR3 size: 16 residues. V lost 6 bases, J lost 5 bases, and 14 bases stayed unmatched. The CDR3 reads CAISDLTGTGRNEQYF. CDR3 DNA sequence: TGTGCCATCAGCGACTTGACCGGGACAGGGCGCAACGAGCAGTACTTC.

The chain recombines TRBV9 with TRBJ2-3; TRBD2 might be the D (6 bases). Germline values: CDR1 SGDLS, CDR2 YYNGEE. This CDR3 is built from 15 residues. Trimming cost V 3 bases and J 2 bases, with 13 bases left between them. The CDR3 spells CASSATWDFTDTQYF. CDR3 bases: TGTGCCAGCAGCGCAACCTGGGACTTCACAGATACGCAGTATTTT.

The V gene is TRBV27, the J gene TRBJ1-4; D unclear. CDR1 is MNHEY, CDR2 SMNVEV, per germline (reference sequence). V dropped 7 bases and J dropped 4 bases, with 19 bases sitting between them. The CDR3 runs 16 residues. This chain's CDR3 is CASTSRAGRGNEKLFF. The CDR3 coding sequence is TGTGCCAGCACCTCCCGGGCGGGTCGGGGTAATGAAAAACTGTTTTTT.

This clone turned up a few times. The V gene is TRBV10-3, the J gene TRBJ1-4; 10 bases are shared with TRBD1. The CDR3 runs 13 residues. The ends lost 4 bases at V and 7 bases at J; junction bases unmatched: 0. The germline V gene encodes CDR1 ENHRY and CDR2 SYGVKD. CDR3 DNA: TGTGCCATCAGTGGGGACAGGGGTGAAAAACTGTTTTTT. This encodes CAISGDRGEKLFF.

V and J are TRBV4-1 and TRBJ1-2, with D perhaps TRBD1 (5 bases). CDR1 is MGHRA and CDR2 is YSYEKL in the germline V gene. The CDR3 runs to 15 residues. The V gene lost 0 bases and the J gene lost 5 bases, with 13 bases spanning the gap. The CDR3 bases are TGCGCCAGCAGCCAAGACAGGGCTTTAGGGTATGGCTACACCTTC. Its protein product is CASSQDRALGYGYTF.

This clone has just one count. V and J are TRBV6-1 and TRBJ2-5; 7 bases agree with TRBD2. This CDR3 has 15 amino acids. CDR1 and CDR2 from the germline V gene are MNHNS and SASEGT. V was pared by 5 bases and J by 4 bases, with 10 bases of the junction left unmatched. CDR3 DNA sequence: TGTGCCAGCAGTCTCCCGCGGGAGCTCGGAGAGACCCAGTACTTC. Translated: CASSLPRELGETQYF.

This clone was detected a few times. V usage is TRBV12-5 and J usage is TRBJ2-5, with TRBD1 identical over 8 bases. Trimming took 6 bases from V and 6 from J; bases not matched to a gene: 9. CDR1 is LGHNT, CDR2 FRNRAP, per germline. The CDR3 covers 14 residues. CDR3 nucleotides: TGTGCTAGTGGGGTGAGACAGGGGCTACAGACCCAGTACTTC. Its translation is CASGVRQGLQTQYF.

The V call is TRBV2, the J call TRBJ2-7; the D gene is possibly TRBD1 (6 bases). With 6 bases removed from V and 1 base from J, the gap between germline ends came to 10 bases. Germline CDR1 reads SNHLY; CDR2 reads FYNNEI. CDR3 length: 13 residues. This CDR3 is CASSPDRSYEQYF. The CDR3 DNA is TGTGCCAGCAGCCCGGACAGATCCTACGAGCAGTACTTC.

With respect to this clone: A read error may produce the germline difference seen at one junction end. The gene calls are TRBV2 and TRBJ2-7; a possible D gene is TRBD2 (5 bases). The germline gives CDR1 SNHLY, CDR2 FYNNEI. This CDR3 contains 13 residues. In DNA form, the CDR3 reads TGTGCCAGCGGGCCCCGGGGATTCTACGGGCAGTACTTC. Amino acid sequence: CASGPRGFYGQYF.

The J gene is TRBJ1-5, the V gene TRBV5-1, with D unresolved. The length of the CDR3 is 13 residues. V lost 4 bases and J 4 bases, leaving 9 bases between the germline ends. The germline V gene encodes CDR1 SGHRS and CDR2 YFSETQ. The DNA for the CDR3 is TGCGCCAGCAGCCTTGCGGGGAATCAGCCCCAGCATTTT. This gives the protein CASSLAGNQPQHF.

This chain links TRBV5-8 with TRBJ2-5; D is undetermined. The CDR3 is 12 amino acids. Trimming left V 2 bases short and J 4 bases short, with 6 bases between. Germline V gene lookup returns CDR1 SGHTS and CDR2 YDEGEE. CDR3 nucleotides: TGTGCCAGCAGCTTTTCCAGAGAGACCCAGTACTTC. Its protein is CASSFSRETQYF. Based on the CDR3 plus reference TRBV5-8 and TRBJ2-5, the full variable domain is EAGVTQSPTHLIKTRGQQATLRCSPISGHTSVYWYQQALGLGLQFLLWYDEGEERNRGNFPPRFSGRQFPNYSSELNVNALELEDSALYLCASSFSRETQYFGPGTRLLVL.

This chain uses TRBV19 with TRBJ2-7; TRBD1 aligns across 11 bases. The CDR3 runs 14 residues. Germline assignment: CDR1 LNHDA and CDR2 SQIVND (reference sequence). Trimming removed 6 bases from V and 3 bases from J; junction bases left unmatched: 4. The chain's CDR3 is CASSLGTGGYEQYF. CDR3 sequence (DNA): TGTGCCAGTAGCCTCGGGACAGGGGGCTACGAGCAGTACTTC.

The chain employs TRBV5-1 and TRBJ2-7; 8 bases align to TRBD1. Germline assignment: CDR1 SGHRS and CDR2 YFSETQ. With V trimmed by 4 bases and J by 6 bases, 9 bases remained unmatched. The CDR3 is made up of 14 amino acids. As DNA, the CDR3 is TGCGCCAGCAGCCTCGGACAGGGTGGTGGCGAGCAGTACTTC. It is translated as CASSLGQGGGEQYF.

This clone was found once. This chain links TRBV5-8 with TRBJ1-1, with 9 bases fitting TRBD1. Germline values: CDR1 SGHTS, CDR2 YDEGEE. This CDR3 has 15 residues. Germline trimming cut 4 bases from V and 4 bases from J; bases unmatched to any gene: 8. The CDR3, as DNA: TGTGCCAGCAGCAATTGGGACAGGGTCGGCACTGAAGCTTTCTTT. Its translation is CASSNWDRVGTEAFF.

V usage is TRBV19 and J usage is TRBJ1-5; no definite D call. V was cut by 4 bases and J by 1 base, with 8 bases left in between. Germline CDR1 LNHDA, CDR2 SQIVND (reference sequence). The CDR3 has 14 amino acids. The DNA for the CDR3 is TGTGCCAGTAGTAAGAGGGCCAGCAATCAGCCCCAGCATTTT. Amino acids: CASSKRASNQPQHF.

The chain couples TRBV5-1 to TRBJ2-1; a weak D match, TRBD1 (6 bases). Germline loops: CDR1 SGHRS, CDR2 YFSETQ. The germline V and J ends were trimmed by 0 bases and 8 bases, with 12 bases remaining between them. This CDR3 contains 14 residues. The CDR3 DNA follows: TGCGCCAGCAGCTTGGGGGGGCCATATGATGAGCAGTTCTTC. The encoded protein is CASSLGGPYDEQFF.

The rearrangement links TRBV6-5 to TRBJ1-2, with TRBD1 as a possible D gene (5 bases). In germline, CDR1 is MNHEY, CDR2 SVGAGI. V was clipped by 4 bases and J by 6 bases, with 9 bases between them. The CDR3 loop spans 12 amino acids. CDR3 nucleotide sequence: TGTGCCAGCAGTTCAGGGCGCGATGGCTACACCTTC. Protein product: CASSSGRDGYTF.

This CDR3 is CASSLSEKETQYF. The DNA of the CDR3 is TGCGCCAGCAGCTTGTCTGAGAAAGAGACCCAGTACTTC. The chain couples TRBV5-1 to TRBJ2-5; D is undetermined. In germline, CDR1 is SGHRS, CDR2 YFSETQ. The CDR3 is 13 residues long. The ends were cut back, 1 base at V and 3 bases at J, with 7 bases in the middle.

This clone has only one observation. This sequence joins TRBV5-1 and TRBJ1-2, with D perhaps TRBD1 (6 bases). This CDR3 is 15 amino acids long. CDR1 SGHRS and CDR2 YFSETQ come from the germline V gene. V was pared by 5 bases and J by 6 bases, with 20 bases between. CDR3 DNA: TGCGCCAGCAGTACCGGGGGGGGCCCGAGGAATGGCTACACCTTC. It yields the protein CASSTGGGPRNGYTF. The full variable domain, in which reference TRBV5-1 and TRBJ1-2 provide the parts outside the CDR3, is KAGVTQTPRYLIKTRGQQVTLSCSPISGHRSVSWYQQTPGQGLQFLFEYFSETQRNKGNFPGRFSGRQFSNSRSEMNVSTLELGDSALYLCASSTGGGPRNGYTFGSGTRLTVV.